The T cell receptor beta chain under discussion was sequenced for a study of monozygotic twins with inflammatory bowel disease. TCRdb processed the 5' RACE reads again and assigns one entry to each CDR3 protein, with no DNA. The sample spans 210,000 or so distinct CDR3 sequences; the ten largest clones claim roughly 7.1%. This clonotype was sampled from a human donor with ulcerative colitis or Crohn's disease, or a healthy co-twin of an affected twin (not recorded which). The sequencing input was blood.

CDR3 region: CSARDSQGIMNTEAFF. The chain is built from TRBV20-1 and TRBJ1-1; the D call from TCRdb, TRBD1, cannot be confirmed without DNA. This CDR3 is 16 amino acids long. Per germline, CDR1 DFQATT and CDR2 SNEGSKA (reference sequence).